This T cell receptor (beta chain) was captured by sequencing in a study of blood T cell repertoires in COVID-19. Germline loops: CDR1 SGHTA, CDR2 FQGNSA. V dropped 4 bases and J dropped 6 bases, with 19 bases sitting between them. This CDR3 is 15 amino acids long. As originally analysed: Amplification of reference gene primers was used by the study to estimate nucleated cell counts. Here immunoSEQ multiplex PCR was the method, and the copy in TCRdb shows in-frame clones only, minus some. That table furnishes V, J and clone size, whereas the DNA furnished D and trimming. Here the sample spans roughly 400,000 clones, 90% being singletons.

Sequenced: PBMCs or T cells enriched from blood (not recorded which). This sequence originates from a man in his late teens or twenties who had recovered from COVID-19. This sequence joins TRBV7-2 and TRBJ2-7, with TRBD2 as a possible D gene (6 bases). The CDR3 DNA sequence: TGTGCCAGCAGCTCCCTGACTAGAAGGGGCGGCGAGCAGTACTTC. It specifies CASSSLTRRGGEQYF.